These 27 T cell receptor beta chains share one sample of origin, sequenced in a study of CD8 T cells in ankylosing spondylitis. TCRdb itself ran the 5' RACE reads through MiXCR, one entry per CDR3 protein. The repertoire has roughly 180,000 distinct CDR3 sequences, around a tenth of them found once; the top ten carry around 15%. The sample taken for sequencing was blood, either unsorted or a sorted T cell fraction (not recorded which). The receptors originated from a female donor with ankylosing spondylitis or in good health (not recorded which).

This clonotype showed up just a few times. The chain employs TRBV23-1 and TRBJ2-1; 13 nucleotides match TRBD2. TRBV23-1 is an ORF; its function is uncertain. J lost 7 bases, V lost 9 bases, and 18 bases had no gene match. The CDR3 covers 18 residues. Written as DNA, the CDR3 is TGCGCCAGTTTAATCCCGGGACTAGCGGGAAGGTGCACTAATGAGCAGTTCTTC. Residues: CASLIPGLAGRCTNEQFF.

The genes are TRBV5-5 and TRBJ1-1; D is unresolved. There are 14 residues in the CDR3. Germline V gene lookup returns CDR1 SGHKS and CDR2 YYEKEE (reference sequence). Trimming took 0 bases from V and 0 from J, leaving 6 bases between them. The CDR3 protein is CASSLVAVNTEAFF. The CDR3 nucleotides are TGTGCCAGCAGCTTGGTGGCGGTGAACACTGAAGCTTTCTTT.

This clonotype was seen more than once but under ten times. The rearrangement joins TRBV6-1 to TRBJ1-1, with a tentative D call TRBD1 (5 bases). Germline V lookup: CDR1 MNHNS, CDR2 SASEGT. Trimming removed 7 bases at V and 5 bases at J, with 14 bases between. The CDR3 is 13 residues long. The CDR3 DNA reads TGTGCCAGCACCGACACCGGGGGTACTGAAGCTTTCTTT. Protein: CASTDTGGTEAFF.

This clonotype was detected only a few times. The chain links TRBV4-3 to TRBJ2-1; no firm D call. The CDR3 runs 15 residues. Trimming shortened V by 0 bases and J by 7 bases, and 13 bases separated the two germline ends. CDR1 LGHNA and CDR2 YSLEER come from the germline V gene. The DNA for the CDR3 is TGCGCCAGCAGCCAAGATGTAGGCTATCAGAATGAGCAGTTCTTC. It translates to CASSQDVGYQNEQFF.

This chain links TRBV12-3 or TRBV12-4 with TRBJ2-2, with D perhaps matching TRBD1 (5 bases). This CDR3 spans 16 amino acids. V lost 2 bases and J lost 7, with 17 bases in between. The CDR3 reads CASSLRGHAHVGELFF. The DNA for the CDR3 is TGTGCCAGCAGTTTAAGGGGCCACGCTCATGTCGGGGAGCTGTTTTTT.

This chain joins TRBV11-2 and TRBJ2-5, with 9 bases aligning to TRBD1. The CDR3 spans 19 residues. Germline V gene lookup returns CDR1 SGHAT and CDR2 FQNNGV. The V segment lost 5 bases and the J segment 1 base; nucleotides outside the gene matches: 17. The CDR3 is CASSPRATGGYNFQETQYF. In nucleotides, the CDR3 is TGTGCCAGCAGCCCCCGGGCGACAGGGGGTTACAATTTCCAAGAGACCCAGTACTTC.

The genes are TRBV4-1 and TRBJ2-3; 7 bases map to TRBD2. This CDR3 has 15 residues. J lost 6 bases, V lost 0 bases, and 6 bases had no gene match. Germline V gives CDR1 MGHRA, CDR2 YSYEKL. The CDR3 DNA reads TGCGCCAGCAGCCAAGATCGAGACGGGGGGGATACGCAGTATTTT. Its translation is CASSQDRDGGDTQYF.

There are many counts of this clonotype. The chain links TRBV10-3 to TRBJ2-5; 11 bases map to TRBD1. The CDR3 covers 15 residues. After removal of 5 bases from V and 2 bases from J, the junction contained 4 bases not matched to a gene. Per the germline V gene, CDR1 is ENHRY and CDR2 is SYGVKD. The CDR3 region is CAISPRDRGQETQYF. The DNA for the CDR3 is TGTGCCATCAGTCCACGGGACAGGGGGCAAGAGACCCAGTACTTC.

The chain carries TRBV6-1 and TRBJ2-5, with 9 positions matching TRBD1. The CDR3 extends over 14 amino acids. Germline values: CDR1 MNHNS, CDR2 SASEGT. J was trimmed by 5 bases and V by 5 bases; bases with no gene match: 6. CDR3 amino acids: CASSTFGQGETQYF. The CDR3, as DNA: TGTGCCAGCAGTACCTTTGGACAGGGGGAGACCCAGTACTTC.

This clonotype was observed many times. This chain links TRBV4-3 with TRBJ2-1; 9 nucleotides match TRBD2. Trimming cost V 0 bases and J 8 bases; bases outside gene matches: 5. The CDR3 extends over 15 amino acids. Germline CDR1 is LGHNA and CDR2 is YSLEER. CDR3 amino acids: CASSQDGLALDEQFF. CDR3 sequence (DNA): TGCGCCAGCAGCCAAGATGGACTAGCGTTGGATGAGCAGTTCTTC.

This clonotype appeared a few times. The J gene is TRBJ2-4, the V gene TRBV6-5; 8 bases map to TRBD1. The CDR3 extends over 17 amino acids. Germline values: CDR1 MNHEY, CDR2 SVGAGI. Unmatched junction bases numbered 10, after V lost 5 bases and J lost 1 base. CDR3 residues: CASSHGQGPAAKNIQYF. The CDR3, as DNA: TGTGCCAGCAGTCACGGACAGGGCCCGGCGGCCAAAAACATTCAGTACTTC.

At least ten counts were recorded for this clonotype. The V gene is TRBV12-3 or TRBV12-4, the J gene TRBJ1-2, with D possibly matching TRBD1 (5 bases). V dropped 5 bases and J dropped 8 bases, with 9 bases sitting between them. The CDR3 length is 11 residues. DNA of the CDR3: TGTGCCAGCAGTCCCGGGGGGGGCTACACCTTC. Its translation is CASSPGGGYTF.

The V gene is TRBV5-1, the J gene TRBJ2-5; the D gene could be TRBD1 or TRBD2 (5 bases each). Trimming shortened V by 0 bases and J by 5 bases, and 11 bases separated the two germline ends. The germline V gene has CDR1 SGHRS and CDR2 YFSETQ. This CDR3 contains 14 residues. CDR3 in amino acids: CASSLAWDGETQYF. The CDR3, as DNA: TGCGCCAGCAGCTTGGCCTGGGACGGGGAGACCCAGTACTTC.

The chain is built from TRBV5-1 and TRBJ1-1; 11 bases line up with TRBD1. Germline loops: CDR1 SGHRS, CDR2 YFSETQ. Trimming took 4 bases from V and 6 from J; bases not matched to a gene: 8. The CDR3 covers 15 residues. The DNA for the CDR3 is TGCGCCAGCAGCCCGGACGCGGGACAGGGGGCTGAAGCTTTCTTT. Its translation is CASSPDAGQGAEAFF.

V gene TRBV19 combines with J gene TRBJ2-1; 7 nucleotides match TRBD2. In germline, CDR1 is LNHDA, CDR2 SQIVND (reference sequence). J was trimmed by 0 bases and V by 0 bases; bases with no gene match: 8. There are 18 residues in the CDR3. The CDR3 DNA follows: TGTGCCAGTAGTATAGATCACCCCGGCGGGAGCTCCTACAATGAGCAGTTCTTC. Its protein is CASSIDHPGGSSYNEQFF.

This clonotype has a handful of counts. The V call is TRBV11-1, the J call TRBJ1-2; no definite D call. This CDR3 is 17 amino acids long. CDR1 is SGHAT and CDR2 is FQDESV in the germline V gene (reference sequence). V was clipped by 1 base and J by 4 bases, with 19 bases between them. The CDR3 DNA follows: TGTGCCAGCAGCTTAGTGAGTGCGACACCAGACGGCTATGGCTACACCTTC. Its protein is CASSLVSATPDGYGYTF.

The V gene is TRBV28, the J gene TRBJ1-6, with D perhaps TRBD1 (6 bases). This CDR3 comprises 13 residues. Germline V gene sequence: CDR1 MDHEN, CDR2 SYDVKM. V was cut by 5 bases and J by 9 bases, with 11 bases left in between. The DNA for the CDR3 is TGTGCCAGCAGTGATACAGGGTTTTCACCCCTCCACTTT. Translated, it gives CASSDTGFSPLHF.

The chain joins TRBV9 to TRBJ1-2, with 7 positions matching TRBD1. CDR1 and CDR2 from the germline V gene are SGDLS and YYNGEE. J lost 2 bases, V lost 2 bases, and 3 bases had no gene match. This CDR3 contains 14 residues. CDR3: CASSVGDRNYGYTF. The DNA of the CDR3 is TGTGCCAGCAGCGTCGGGGACAGAAACTATGGCTACACCTTC.

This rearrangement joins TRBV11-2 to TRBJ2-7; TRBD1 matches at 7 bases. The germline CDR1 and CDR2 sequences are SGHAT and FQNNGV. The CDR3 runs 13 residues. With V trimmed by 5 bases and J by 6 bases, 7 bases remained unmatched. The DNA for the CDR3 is TGTGCCAGCAGCCCCGGACAGGTTCCCGAGCAGTACTTC. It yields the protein CASSPGQVPEQYF.

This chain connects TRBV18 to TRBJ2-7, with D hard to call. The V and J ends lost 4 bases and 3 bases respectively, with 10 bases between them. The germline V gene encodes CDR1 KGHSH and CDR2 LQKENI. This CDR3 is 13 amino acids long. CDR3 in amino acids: CASSRDQNYEQYF. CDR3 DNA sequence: TGTGCCAGCTCACGCGACCAAAACTACGAGCAGTACTTC. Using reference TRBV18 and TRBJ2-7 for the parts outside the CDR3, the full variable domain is NAGVMQNPRHLVRRRGQEARLRCSPMKGHSHVYWYRQLPEEGLKFMVYLQKENIIDESGMPKERFSAEFPKEGPSILRIQQVVRGDSAAYFCASSRDQNYEQYFGPGTRLTVT.

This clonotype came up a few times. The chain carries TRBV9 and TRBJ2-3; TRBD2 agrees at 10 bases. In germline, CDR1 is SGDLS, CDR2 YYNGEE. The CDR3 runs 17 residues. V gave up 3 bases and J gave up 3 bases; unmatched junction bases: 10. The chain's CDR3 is CASSGPGTSEITDTQYF. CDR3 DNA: TGTGCCAGCAGCGGACCTGGGACTAGCGAGATTACAGATACGCAGTATTTT.

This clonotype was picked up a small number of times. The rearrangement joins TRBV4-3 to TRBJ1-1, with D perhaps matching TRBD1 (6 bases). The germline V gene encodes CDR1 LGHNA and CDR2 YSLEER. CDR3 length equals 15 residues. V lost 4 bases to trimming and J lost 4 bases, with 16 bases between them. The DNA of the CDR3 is TGCGCCAGCAGCCCCCTGCTCAGGGGTAGCACTGAAGCTTTCTTT. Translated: CASSPLLRGSTEAFF.

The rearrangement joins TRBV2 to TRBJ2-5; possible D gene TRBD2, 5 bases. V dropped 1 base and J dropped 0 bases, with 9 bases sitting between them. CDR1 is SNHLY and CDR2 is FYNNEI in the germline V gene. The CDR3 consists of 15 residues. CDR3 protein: CASSEGGGYQETQYF. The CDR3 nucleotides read TGTGCCAGCAGTGAAGGTGGAGGATACCAAGAGACCCAGTACTTC.

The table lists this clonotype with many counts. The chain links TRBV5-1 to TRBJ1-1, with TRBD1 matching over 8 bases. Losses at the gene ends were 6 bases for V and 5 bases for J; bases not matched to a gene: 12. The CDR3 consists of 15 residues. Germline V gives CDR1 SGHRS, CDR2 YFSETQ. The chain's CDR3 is CASTRGQGAYTEAFF. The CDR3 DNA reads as TGCGCCAGCACCCGAGGGCAGGGGGCTTATACTGAAGCTTTCTTT.

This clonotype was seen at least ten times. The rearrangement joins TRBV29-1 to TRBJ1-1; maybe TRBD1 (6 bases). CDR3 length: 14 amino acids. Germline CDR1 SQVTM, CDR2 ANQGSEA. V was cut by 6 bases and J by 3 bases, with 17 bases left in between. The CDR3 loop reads CSVSRGVADTEAFF. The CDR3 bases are TGCAGCGTCTCAAGGGGGGTTGCGGACACTGAAGCTTTCTTT.

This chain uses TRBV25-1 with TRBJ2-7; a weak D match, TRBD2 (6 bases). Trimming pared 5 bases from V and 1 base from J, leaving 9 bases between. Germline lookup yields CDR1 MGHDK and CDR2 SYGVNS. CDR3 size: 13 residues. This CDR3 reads CASSQGRSYEQYF. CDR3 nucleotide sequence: TGTGCCAGCAGTCAAGGGAGGTCCTACGAGCAGTACTTC.

In DNA form, the CDR3 reads TGCAGCGTTGGGGACAGGCAAGAACCAGTCGATCCCAATGAGCAGTTCTTC. Amino acids: CSVGDRQEPVDPNEQFF. The chain uses TRBV29-1 and TRBJ2-1; 8 bases are shared with TRBD1. Germline CDR1 and CDR2: SQVTM and ANQGSEA. The CDR3 runs to 17 residues. V was clipped by 4 bases and J by 6 bases; unmatched bases: 17.